This T cell receptor (beta chain) was identified in a study of blood T cell repertoires in COVID-19. About the research overall: The study drew acute and convalescent COVID-19 samples from the United States, Italy and Spain. The cDNA or gDNA used as material had been derived from T cells, B-cell-depleted T cells, or PBMCs.

V lost 2 bases, J lost 3 bases, and 10 bases lay in between. The CDR3 runs 15 residues. Germline lookup yields CDR1 LNHDA and CDR2 SQIVND (reference sequence). TCRdb keeps only in-frame clones here, not all; method: immunoSEQ multiplex PCR. Here the sample spans roughly 250,000 clones, under 85% being singletons. Sequenced input: peripheral blood. V and J are TRBV19 and TRBJ1-4; D ambiguous. The sequence derives from a woman aged 40 to 50 with active or convalescent COVID-19. In nucleotides, the CDR3 is TGTGCCAGTAGTATAACGGGTGACTCTAATGAAAAACTGTTTTTT. It codes for CASSITGDSNEKLFF.